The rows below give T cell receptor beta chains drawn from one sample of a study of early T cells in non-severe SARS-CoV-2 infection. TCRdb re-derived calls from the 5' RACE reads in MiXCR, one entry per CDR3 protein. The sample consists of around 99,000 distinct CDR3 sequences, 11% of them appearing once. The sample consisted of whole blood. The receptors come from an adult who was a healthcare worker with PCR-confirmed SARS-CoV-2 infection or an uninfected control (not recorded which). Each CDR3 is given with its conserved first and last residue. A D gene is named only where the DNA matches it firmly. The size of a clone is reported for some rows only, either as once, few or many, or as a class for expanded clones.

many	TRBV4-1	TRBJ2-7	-	TGCGCCAGCAGCCAAGAAGGTCGAGTAAATTACGAGCAGTACTTC	CASSQEGRVNYEQYF
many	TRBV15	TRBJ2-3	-	TGTGCCACCAGCAGAGACCTGCCCACAGGGCTCTCCACAGATACGCAGTATTTT	CATSRDLPTGLSTDTQYF
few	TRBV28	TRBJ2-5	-	TGTGCCAGCAGATCAAGAGAGACCCAGTACTTC	CASRSRETQYF
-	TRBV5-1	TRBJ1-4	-	TGCGCCAGCAGCTCTGGACAGATAGGGGAAAAACTGTTTTTT	CASSSGQIGEKLFF
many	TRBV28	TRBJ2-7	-	TGTGCCAGCAGTTCTTACAGCTACGAGCAGTACTTC	CASSSYSYEQYF
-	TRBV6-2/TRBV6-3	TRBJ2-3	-	TGTGCCAGCAGCCGCTCGGACGCAGATACGCAGTATTTT	CASSRSDADTQYF
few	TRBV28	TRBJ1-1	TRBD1	TGTGCCAGCAGTCCGGGACAGGGGAACACTGAAGCTTTCTTT	CASSPGQGNTEAFF
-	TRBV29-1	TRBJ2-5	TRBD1	TGCAGCGTTGGACAGGGAAGAGAGACCCAGTACTTC	CSVGQGRETQYF
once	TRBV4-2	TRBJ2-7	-	TGTGCCAGCAGCGCCGGGGGAGGACAGACCTACGAGCAGTACTTC	CASSAGGGQTYEQYF
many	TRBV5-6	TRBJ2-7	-	TGTGCCAGCAGTTATGCCACGTACGAGCAGTACTTC	CASSYATYEQYF
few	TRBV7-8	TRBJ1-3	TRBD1	TGTGCCAGCAGCCTCCAGGGGGCGCTGGGGACTGGAAACACCATATATTTT	CASSLQGALGTGNTIYF
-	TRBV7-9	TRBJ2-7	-	TGTGCCAGCAGCTTAGAGGTGCGTTACGAGCAGTACTTC	CASSLEVRYEQYF
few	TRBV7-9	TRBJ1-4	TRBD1	TGTGCCAGCAGCCTCGTAGGACAGGCCGTTGAACTGTTTTTT	CASSLVGQAVELFF
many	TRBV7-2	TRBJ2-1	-	TGTGCCAGCAGCTTAGAGGCTAGCGCCAATGAGCAGTTCTTC	CASSLEASANEQFF
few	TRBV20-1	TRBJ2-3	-	TGCAGTGCCACCCGGGGGGGGACAGTCATCACAGATACGCAGTATTTT	CSATRGGTVITDTQYF